This T cell receptor (beta chain) was recorded in a study of T cell responses to AZD1222 COVID-19 vaccine. Study as a whole: It was second doses at about 4 or about 12 weeks that were pooled.

In germline, CDR1 is MDHEN, CDR2 SYDVKM. CDR3 length: 16 residues. Trimming removed 8 bases from V and 2 bases from J, with 21 bases in between. A word on this clone: Its cognate antigen is unknown.

General study results and limits: Of the AZD1222 recipients, only 5 to 7 were seropositive at baseline. Repertoire collection took place solely once the T cell response had peaked. The donor group comprised mostly white British people and more females; the analysis possibly underestimated clonal diversity.

Some clones are missing from TCRdb's copy, which holds only in-frame ones; the method was immunoSEQ multiplex PCR. Of more than 110,000 clones in the sample, 85% to 90% were seen once. The chain uses TRBV28 and TRBJ2-5; D possibly corresponds to TRBD1 (6 bases). This TCR derives from an adult in good health. The input for sequencing was peripheral blood, taken on day 0 of AZD1222 vaccination. DNA of the CDR3: TGTGCCAGCCGCGTCCCAGGACAGACGAGACAAGAGACCCAGTACTTC. This sequence encodes CASRVPGQTRQETQYF.